The 28 T cell receptor beta chains in this list originate from one sample, sequenced in a study of T cell repertoires in cytomegalovirus infection. Their specific antigens are unknown. TCRdb re-derived calls from the reads in MiXCR, one entry per CDR3 protein. Of 900,000 to 950,000 distinct CDR3 sequences in the sample, roughly 30% were seen once. The sample here was cultured CD8+ T cells from PBMCs, taken from culture after CMV antigen stimulation. All receptors come from a human donor in good health (CMV status not recorded). Some clones in this sample may be carry-over from other donors' samples.

In its sample, this clonotype was seen a few times. The rearrangement links TRBV4-1 to TRBJ2-7; the match to TRBD1 covers 10 bases. This CDR3 is built from 14 residues. Germline loops: CDR1 MGHRA, CDR2 YSYEKL. The V segment lost 4 bases and the J segment 6 bases; nucleotides outside the gene matches: 6. The CDR3 is CASSLWTGGTEQYF. The CDR3 DNA reads TGCGCCAGCAGCCTCTGGACAGGGGGTACCGAGCAGTACTTC.

J is TRBJ2-7 and V is TRBV6-8; perhaps TRBD2 as D (7 bases). Germline V gene data show CDR1 as MNHGY and CDR2 as SAAAGT. The V end lost 0 bases, the J end lost 5 bases, and 11 bases lay between the germline ends. The CDR3 is 14 amino acids. The CDR3 DNA sequence: TGTGCCAGCAGTTACTCGCGGGGGCCGGACGAGCAGTACTTC. This codes for CASSYSRGPDEQYF.

The CDR3 DNA reads TGTGCCAGCTCACTCGATCCGGGACAGGCCTACGAGCAGTACTTC. Translating it yields CASSLDPGQAYEQYF. The chain links TRBV18 to TRBJ2-7; 8 nucleotides match TRBD1. The CDR3 loop spans 15 amino acids. Per germline, CDR1 KGHSH and CDR2 LQKENI. The J segment lost 2 bases and the V segment lost 4 bases, leaving 7 bases of the junction unmatched.

The CDR3 spells CATSDWFGKNTGELFF. The CDR3 bases are TGTGCCACCAGTGATTGGTTCGGGAAGAACACCGGGGAGCTGTTTTTT. V usage is TRBV24-1 and J usage is TRBJ2-2; TRBD2 is a possible D gene (5 bases). The germline V gene encodes CDR1 KGHDR and CDR2 SFDVKD. The CDR3 covers 16 residues. V was trimmed by 2 bases and J by 1 base, leaving 10 bases between them.

A few counts support this clonotype. The rearrangement uses TRBV7-6 and TRBJ2-7; TRBD2 might be the D (6 bases). There are 14 residues in the CDR3. Germline loops: CDR1 SGHVS, CDR2 FNYEAQ. V lost 4 bases and J lost 2, with 12 bases in between. The CDR3 nucleotides read TGTGCCAGCAGCTCCCCTCGGGAGACCTACGAGCAGTACTTC. Residues: CASSSPRETYEQYF.

The chain links TRBV4-1 to TRBJ2-3; 10 bases match TRBD2. J was trimmed by 4 bases and V by 2 bases; bases with no gene match: 9. The germline CDR1 and CDR2 sequences are MGHRA and YSYEKL. This CDR3 is 17 amino acids long. This CDR3 is CASSQRLGLAPPDTQYF. The CDR3 region has the DNA TGCGCCAGCAGCCAACGGTTGGGACTAGCGCCCCCAGATACGCAGTATTTT.

This clonotype has a handful of counts. The rearrangement uses TRBV15 and TRBJ2-7; D possibly uses TRBD1 or TRBD2 (6 bases each). Germline V gene sequence: CDR1 LNHNV, CDR2 YYDKDF (reference sequence). The V gene lost 0 bases and the J gene lost 2 bases, with 20 bases spanning the gap. The CDR3 length is 18 residues. DNA of the CDR3: TGTGCCACCAGCAGAGATTCCTCTTTAACGGAGGGGGCCTACGAGCAGTACTTC. This sequence encodes CATSRDSSLTEGAYEQYF.

The chain couples TRBV10-3 to TRBJ1-2; 11 nucleotides line up with TRBD1. Unmatched junction bases numbered 6, after V lost 10 bases and J lost 5 bases. This CDR3 spans 13 amino acids. The germline gives CDR1 ENHRY, CDR2 SYGVKD. This CDR3 reads CANWTGGAYGYTF. The CDR3 DNA sequence: TGTGCCAACTGGACAGGGGGCGCGTATGGCTACACCTTC.

CDR3 nucleotide sequence: TGTGCCAGCAGTTTAGCTTGCTATTTT. Its translation is CASSLACYF. The V and J genes are TRBV28 and TRBJ2-3, with no clear D. Per the germline V gene, CDR1 is MDHEN and CDR2 is SYDVKM. The CDR3 has 9 amino acids. V lost 2 bases to trimming and J lost 15 bases, with 6 bases between them.

The chain carries TRBV28 and TRBJ1-1, with 8 bases aligning to TRBD1. CDR1 is MDHEN, CDR2 SYDVKM, per germline. With 6 bases clipped from V and 2 bases from J, the junction kept 11 bases outside the gene matches. The CDR3 runs 16 residues. The CDR3 nucleotides read TGTGCCAGCAGCCTGTGGGACAGGACTAAAAACACTGAAGCTTTCTTT. Protein sequence: CASSLWDRTKNTEAFF.

This clonotype has just a few counts. The chain recombines TRBV10-3 with TRBJ1-1, with no clear D. The CDR3 is 14 amino acids. V was clipped by 10 bases and J by 5 bases, with 20 bases between them. CDR1 and CDR2 from the germline V gene are ENHRY and SYGVKD. The CDR3 sequence: CATHDHIAGTEAFF. CDR3 DNA sequence: TGTGCCACACATGATCACATCGCGGGGACTGAAGCTTTCTTT.

Here the CDR3 DNA reads TGTGCCAGCGCCCGAACAGGCTCCATCTACGAGCAGTACTTC. Translating gives CASARTGSIYEQYF. This chain links TRBV6-2 or TRBV6-3 with TRBJ2-7; D may be TRBD1 (5 bases). This CDR3 contains 14 residues. The ends were cut back, 8 bases at V and 3 bases at J, with 17 bases in the middle. In germline, CDR1 is MNHEY, CDR2 SVGEGT.

This clonotype was seen a few times. This chain connects TRBV7-9 to TRBJ2-3; 7 nucleotides agree with TRBD1. This CDR3 region has 14 residues. The V and J ends lost 10 bases and 6 bases, in that order; junction bases with no gene match: 13. Germline assignment: CDR1 SEHNR and CDR2 FQNEAQ (reference sequence). DNA for the CDR3: TGTGCCACCCTCGGGACAGATCTATCGGATACGCAGTATTTT. Its translation is CATLGTDLSDTQYF.

The chain is built from TRBV27 and TRBJ2-1, with D perhaps matching TRBD1 or TRBD2 (5 bases each). The CDR3 loop spans 13 amino acids. CDR1 and CDR2 from the germline V gene are MNHEY and SMNVEV (reference sequence). V gave up 1 base and J gave up 8 bases, with 9 bases separating them. CDR3 sequence reads: CASSLLGVDEQFF. CDR3 nucleotide sequence: TGTGCCAGCAGTTTATTGGGGGTGGATGAGCAGTTCTTC.

Ten or more counts support this clonotype. CDR3 DNA sequence: TGTGCCAGCAGCTTCAACATACAGGGGCGAGAGCAGTATTTT. This codes for CASSFNIQGREQYF. V is TRBV7-2 and J is TRBJ2-3, with TRBD1 identical over 7 bases. Germline trimming cut 3 bases from V and 11 bases from J; bases unmatched to any gene: 11. CDR3 size: 14 residues. CDR1 is SGHTA, CDR2 FQGNSA, per germline. Based on the CDR3 plus reference TRBV7-2 and TRBJ2-3, the full variable domain is GAGVSQSPSNKVTEKGKDVELRCDPISGHTALYWYRQSLGQGLEFLIYFQGNSAPDKSGLPSDRFSAERTGGSVSTLTIQRTQQEDSAVYLCASSFNIQGREQYFGPGTRLTVL.

The gene calls are TRBV7-2 and TRBJ1-4; 7 bases are shared with TRBD1. The CDR3 sequence is 14 residues long. Germline CDR1 and CDR2: SGHTA and FQGNSA. The V and J ends lost 4 bases and 10 bases, in that order; junction bases with no gene match: 9. The CDR3 loop reads CASSYEGQEGKLFF. CDR3 coding DNA: TGTGCCAGCAGCTACGAAGGACAGGAAGGAAAACTGTTTTTT.

The chain recombines TRBV27 with TRBJ2-7; D call uncertain. This CDR3 contains 13 residues. Trimming took 2 bases from V and 4 from J, leaving 9 bases between them. The germline CDR1 and CDR2 sequences are MNHEY and SMNVEV (reference sequence). CDR3 coding DNA: TGTGCCAGCAGTTTAGGGTCGGGTTACGAGCAGTACGTC. It specifies CASSLGSGYEQYV.

This chain links TRBV5-4 with TRBJ2-1; 12 bases map to TRBD2. J gave up 4 bases and V 0 bases, and 8 bases lay outside the gene matches. The germline CDR1 and CDR2 sequences are SGHNT and YYREEE (reference sequence). There are 18 residues in the CDR3. The CDR3 DNA reads TGTGCCAGCAGCTTGGGACTAGCGGGGGTCGGGGTTTACAATGAGCAGTTCTTC. Its protein product is CASSLGLAGVGVYNEQFF.

V usage is TRBV24-1 and J usage is TRBJ2-1; D ambiguous. The CDR3 has 12 amino acids. The ends were cut back, 1 base at V and 9 bases at J, with 6 bases in the middle. Germline V CDR1 and CDR2: KGHDR, SFDVKD. Here the CDR3 reads CATSDFGREQFF. CDR3 coding DNA: TGTGCCACCAGTGATTTTGGGCGTGAGCAGTTCTTC.

This clonotype was seen many times. This rearrangement joins TRBV12-3 or TRBV12-4 to TRBJ1-3; D gene ambiguous. This CDR3 is built from 13 residues. Trimming removed 2 bases at V and 0 bases at J, with 2 bases between. This CDR3 is CASSLSSGNTIYF. CDR3 DNA sequence: TGTGCCAGCAGTTTAAGCTCTGGAAACACCATATATTTT.

The J gene is TRBJ2-6, the V gene TRBV6-1; no clear D gene. CDR3 length: 13 amino acids. Germline V gene lookup returns CDR1 MNHNS and CDR2 SASEGT. V lost 6 bases to trimming and J lost 1 base, with 4 bases between them. This CDR3 is CASSWSGANVLTF. The CDR3 DNA follows: TGTGCCAGCAGCTGGTCTGGGGCCAACGTCCTGACTTTC.

This clonotype occurred a few times. The chain couples TRBV27 to TRBJ1-2, with D unclear. The CDR3 runs to 14 residues. Germline V gene data show CDR1 as MNHEY and CDR2 as SMNVEV (reference sequence). Trimming took 3 bases from V and 0 from J, leaving 8 bases between them. The CDR3 loop reads CASSFGAPNYGYTF. The CDR3 bases are TGTGCCAGCAGTTTCGGCGCTCCTAACTATGGCTACACCTTC.

Regarding this clonotype: The CDR3 does not end in the conserved phenylalanine or tryptophan, so this is likely a read error. The chain uses TRBV12-3 or TRBV12-4 and TRBJ2-3; the D gene is possibly TRBD2 (5 bases). Trimming removed 6 bases at V and 0 bases at J, with 10 bases between. The CDR3 totals 14 residues. The CDR3: CASRTNPSTDTQYL. In nucleotides, the CDR3 is TGTGCCAGCAGGACTAATCCTAGCACAGATACGCAGTATTTA.

This clonotype has more than one count but fewer than ten. The chain has TRBV7-9 and TRBJ1-6; weak D call: TRBD1 (5 bases). This CDR3 is built from 17 residues. Germline V CDR1 and CDR2: SEHNR, FQNEAQ (reference sequence). Trimming took off 4 bases at V and 0 bases at J, with 13 bases between the two ends. The CDR3 DNA reads TGTGCCAGCAGCTCCGACAGTTCCGACTCCTATAATTCACCCCTCCACTTT. The encoded protein is CASSSDSSDSYNSPLHF. The complete variable domain, with remaining parts taken from reference TRBV7-9 and TRBJ1-6, reads DTGVSQNPRHKITKRGQNVTFRCDPISEHNRLYWYRQTLGQGPEFLTYFQNEAQLEKSRLLSDRFSAERPKGSFSTLEIQRTEQGDSAMYLCASSSDSSDSYNSPLHFGNGTRLTVT.

This clonotype was observed a handful of times. This chain uses TRBV7-3 with TRBJ2-1; weak D call: TRBD2 (6 bases). Germline V gene sequence: CDR1 SGHTA, CDR2 FQGTGA. CDR3 length: 13 amino acids. Between the trimmed V and J ends, which lost 1 base and 8 bases, there was a span of 9 bases. The CDR3 loop reads CASSLIGGDEQFF. CDR3 nucleotides: TGTGCCAGCAGCTTAATAGGCGGGGATGAGCAGTTCTTC. Together with reference TRBV7-3 and TRBJ2-1, the CDR3 gives the full variable domain: GAGVSQTPSNKVTEKGKYVELRCDPISGHTALYWYRQSLGQGPEFLIYFQGTGAADDSGLPNDRFFAVRPEGSVSTLKIQRTERGDSAVYLCASSLIGGDEQFFGPGTRLTVL.

The chain couples TRBV2 to TRBJ2-3; D gene unclear. Trimming removed 7 bases at V and 0 bases at J, with 11 bases between. The CDR3 has 14 residues. Germline lookup yields CDR1 SNHLY and CDR2 FYNNEI. The CDR3 is CASMDRASTDTQYF. DNA for the CDR3: TGTGCCAGCATGGATCGGGCTAGCACAGATACGCAGTATTTT.

This clonotype appeared a few times. This sequence joins TRBV28 and TRBJ1-2; D possibly corresponds to TRBD1 (5 bases). V lost 10 bases to trimming and J lost 3 bases, with 15 bases between them. Germline CDR1 MDHEN, CDR2 SYDVKM. The CDR3 contains 13 residues. Here the CDR3 DNA reads TGTGCCACCCTGGGCAGGGAATACTATGGCTACACCTTC. It translates to CATLGREYYGYTF.

This chain connects TRBV19 to TRBJ2-1; 10 bases line up with TRBD1. V was clipped by 7 bases and J by 2 bases; unmatched bases: 14. Germline V CDR1 and CDR2: LNHDA, SQIVND (reference sequence). This CDR3 is 18 amino acids long. CDR3 residues: CASKVRSGDRGPYNEQFF. The CDR3 coding sequence is TGTGCCAGTAAGGTGAGGTCCGGGGACAGGGGACCCTACAATGAGCAGTTCTTC.